This T cell receptor (beta chain) originates from a study of cytomegalovirus exposure and HLA in healthy donors. Study outcomes and limitations: TCR beta sequences numbering about 17,000 were associated with HLA alleles at 0.05 false discovery rate in a later analysis.

The PCR employed 60 Vbeta primers together with 13 Jbeta primers. The table came from immunoSEQ multiplex PCR; TCRdb's copy has only in-frame clones and leaves some out. The data contain roughly 150,000 clones, about 80% of them seen just once; the ten biggest clones take up 9.7%. Notes on this clone: Its antigen is still unknown.

This sequence originates from a man aged 18 to 30 in good health and CMV-seropositive. Sequenced sample: PBMCs.

The CDR3 DNA follows: TGCGCCAGCAGCGGCGACTACGCGGGCTACAATGAGCAGTTCTTC. This gives the protein CASSGDYAGYNEQFF. The chain combines TRBV5-1 with TRBJ2-1, with TRBD2 as a possible D gene (5 bases). Per the germline V gene, CDR1 is SGHRS and CDR2 is YFSETQ. The germline V and J ends were trimmed by 4 bases and 3 bases, with 14 bases remaining between them. This CDR3 region has 15 residues.